This TCR beta chain was captured by sequencing in a study of beta chain features in type 1 diabetes. About the research overall: All samples yielded about 100 million examined sorted cells.

This clone has just a few counts. What it binds is unknown. Overall study results and limits: A pattern of fewer insertions and more deletions at VDJ junctions was seen in type 1 diabetes patients.

All of the isolated RNA was reverse transcribed, so expressed TCRB transcripts were sequenced. Clones were sequenced by immunoSEQ multiplex PCR, and TCRdb holds only the in-frame ones, with some missing. The sample lists over 500,000 clones, 15% to 19% occurring once. Researchers reported sorting CD4+ naive, central memory, regulatory and stem cell-like memory cells via CD45RO/CCR7/CD25/CD127/CD95/CD27. Sorted cells reached over 95% purity in every population. The sample consisted of naive CD4+ T cells from blood. This sequence was found in a man aged 18 to 30 in good health.

Here the CDR3 DNA reads TGTGCCAGCAGCGTAGGTACGCAGAACACTGAAGCTTTCTTT. This translates into CASSVGTQNTEAFF. The chain recombines TRBV9 with TRBJ1-1; D is unclear. Trimming pared 0 bases from V and 1 base from J, leaving 7 bases between. This CDR3 region has 14 residues. The germline V gene has CDR1 SGDLS and CDR2 YYNGEE.